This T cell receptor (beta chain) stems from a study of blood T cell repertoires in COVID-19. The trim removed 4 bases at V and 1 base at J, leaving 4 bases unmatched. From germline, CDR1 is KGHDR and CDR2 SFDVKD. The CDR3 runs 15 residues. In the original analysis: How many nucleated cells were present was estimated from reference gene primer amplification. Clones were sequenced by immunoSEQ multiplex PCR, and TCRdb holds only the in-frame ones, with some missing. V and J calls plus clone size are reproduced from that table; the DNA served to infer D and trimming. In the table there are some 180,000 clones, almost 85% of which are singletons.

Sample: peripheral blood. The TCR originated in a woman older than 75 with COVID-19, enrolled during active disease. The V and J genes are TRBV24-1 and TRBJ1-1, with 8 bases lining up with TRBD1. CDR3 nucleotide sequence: TGTGCCACCAGTGAGGCAGGGACAGGGAACACTGAAGCTTTCTTT. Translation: CATSEAGTGNTEAFF.